Described below is a single T cell receptor (beta chain) sequence and its context. The V end was cut by 5 bases, the J end by 5 bases, with 16 bases between. Per germline, CDR1 LNHNV and CDR2 YYDKDF (reference sequence). This CDR3 comprises 15 residues. Generated by immunoSEQ multiplex PCR, the TCRdb table keeps only in-frame clones and is missing some. The sample lists about 120,000 clones; 93% were seen once. These data come from a study of control samples from healthy donors and cancer patients. The chain has TRBV15 and TRBJ2-1, with D maybe TRBD2 (6 bases). The receptor comes from a young man in good health. Input material: blood. Here the CDR3 DNA reads TGTGCCACCAGCGGGGTCGGGGGTCTAAACAATGAGCAGTTCTTC. This gives the protein CATSGVGGLNNEQFF.